This T cell receptor (beta chain) is from a study of radiotherapy plus CTLA-4 blockade in lung cancer. Study observations and caveats: Dynamics of early blood T cell clones, together with interferon-beta, were reportedly the best predictors of response. Tumor-origin TCR clones grew in blood after radiotherapy plus ipilimumab.

Generated by immunoSEQ multiplex PCR, the TCRdb table keeps only in-frame clones and is missing some. The sample has more than 100,000 clones, approximately 90% seen once. Lung cancer patients with chemo-refractory metastatic non-small-cell disease were given focal radiation plus CTLA-4 blockade with ipilimumab. This clone was detected once. Antigen: not known. The receptor was derived from a human donor with non-small cell lung cancer that progressed on radiotherapy plus ipilimumab. The sequenced sample was peripheral blood, obtained from a patient treated with radiotherapy plus ipilimumab.

The CDR3 spells CASSAGRNEQFF. CDR3 nucleotide sequence: TGTGCCAGCAGCGCGGGACGGAATGAGCAGTTCTTC. This chain uses TRBV7-6 with TRBJ2-1, with D perhaps TRBD2 (6 bases). The germline gives CDR1 SGHVS, CDR2 FNYEAQ. The CDR3 totals 12 residues. Trimming took 5 bases from V and 7 from J, leaving 9 bases between them.